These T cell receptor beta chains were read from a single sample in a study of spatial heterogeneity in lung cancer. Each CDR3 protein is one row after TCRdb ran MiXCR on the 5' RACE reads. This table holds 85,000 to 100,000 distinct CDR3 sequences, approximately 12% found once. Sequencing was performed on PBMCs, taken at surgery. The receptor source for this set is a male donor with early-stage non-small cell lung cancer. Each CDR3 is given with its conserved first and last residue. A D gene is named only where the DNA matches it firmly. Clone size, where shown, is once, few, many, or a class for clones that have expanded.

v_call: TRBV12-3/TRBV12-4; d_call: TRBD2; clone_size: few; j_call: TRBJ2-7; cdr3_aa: CASSPRAGASYEQYF; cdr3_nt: TGTGCCAGCAGTCCCCGAGCGGGAGCTTCCTACGAGCAGTACTTC
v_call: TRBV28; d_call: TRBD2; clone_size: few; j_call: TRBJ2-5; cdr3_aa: CASSSQRGPQETQYF; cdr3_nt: TGTGCCAGCAGTTCCCAGCGGGGCCCTCAAGAGACCCAGTACTTC
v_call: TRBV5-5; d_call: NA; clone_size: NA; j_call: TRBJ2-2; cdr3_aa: CASSPRRVNTGELFF; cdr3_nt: TGTGCCAGCAGCCCGAGGAGAGTGAACACCGGGGAGCTGTTTTTT
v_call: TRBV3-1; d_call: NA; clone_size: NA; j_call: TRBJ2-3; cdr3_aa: CASSQWSTDTQYF; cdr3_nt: TGTGCCAGCAGCCAATGGAGCACAGATACGCAGTATTTT
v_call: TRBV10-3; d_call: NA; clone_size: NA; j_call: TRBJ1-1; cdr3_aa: CAINWGSRTEAFF; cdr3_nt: TGTGCCATCAACTGGGGCTCGCGGACTGAAGCTTTCTTT
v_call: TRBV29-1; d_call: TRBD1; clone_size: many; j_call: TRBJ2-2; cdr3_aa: CSAKAPGQETGELFF; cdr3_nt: TGCAGCGCCAAGGCTCCGGGACAGGAGACCGGGGAGCTGTTTTTT
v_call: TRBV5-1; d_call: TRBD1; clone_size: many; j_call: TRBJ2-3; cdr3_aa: CASSSGGQESTDTQYF; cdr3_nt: TGCGCCAGCAGCTCTGGGGGACAGGAAAGCACAGATACGCAGTATTTT
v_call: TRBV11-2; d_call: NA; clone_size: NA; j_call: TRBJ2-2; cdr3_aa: CASSLPGTNTGELFF; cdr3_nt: TGTGCCAGCAGCTTGCCGGGGACGAACACCGGGGAGCTGTTTTTT
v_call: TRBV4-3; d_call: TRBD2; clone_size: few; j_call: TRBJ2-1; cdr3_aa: CASSRGASGGPYNEQFF; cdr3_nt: TGCGCCAGCAGCCGAGGGGCAAGCGGGGGGCCTTACAATGAGCAGTTCTTC
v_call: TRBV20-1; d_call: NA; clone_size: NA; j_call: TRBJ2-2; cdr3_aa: CSARRTGRELFF; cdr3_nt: TGCAGTGCTAGACGCACAGGGCGGGAGCTGTTTTTT
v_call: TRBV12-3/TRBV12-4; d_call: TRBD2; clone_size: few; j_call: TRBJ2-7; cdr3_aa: CASSPPWEGEQYF; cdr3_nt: TGTGCCAGCAGCCCCCCCTGGGAGGGCGAGCAGTACTTC
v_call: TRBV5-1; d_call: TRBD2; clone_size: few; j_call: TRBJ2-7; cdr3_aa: CASSWTSGAYEQYF; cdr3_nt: TGCGCCAGCAGCTGGACTAGCGGCGCCTACGAGCAGTACTTC
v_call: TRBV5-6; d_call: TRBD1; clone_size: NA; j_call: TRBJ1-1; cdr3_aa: CASSLYGTGEWTEAFF; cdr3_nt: TGTGCCAGCAGCTTATACGGGACAGGCGAGTGGACTGAAGCTTTCTTT
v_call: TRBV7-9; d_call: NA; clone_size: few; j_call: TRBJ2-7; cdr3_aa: CASSLGGRDPYEQYF; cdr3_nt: TGTGCCAGCAGCTTAGGTGGGAGAGACCCCTACGAGCAGTACTTC
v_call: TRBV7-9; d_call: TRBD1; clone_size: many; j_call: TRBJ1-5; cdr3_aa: CASSEWTGDQPQHF; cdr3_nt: TGTGCCAGCAGCGAATGGACAGGGGATCAGCCCCAGCATTTT
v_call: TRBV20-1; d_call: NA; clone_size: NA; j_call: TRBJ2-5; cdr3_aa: CSASLALVQETQYF; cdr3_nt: TGCAGTGCTAGCCTAGCGCTCGTTCAAGAGACCCAGTACTTC
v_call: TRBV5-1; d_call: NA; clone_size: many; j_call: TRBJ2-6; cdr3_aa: CASSPQGAGANVLTF; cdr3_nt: TGCGCCAGCAGCCCCCAGGGAGCCGGGGCCAACGTCCTGACTTTC
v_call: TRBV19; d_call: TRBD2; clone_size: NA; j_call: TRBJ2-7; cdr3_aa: CASQGLAGGPGEQYF; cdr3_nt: TGTGCCAGTCAAGGACTAGCGGGAGGCCCGGGCGAGCAGTACTTC
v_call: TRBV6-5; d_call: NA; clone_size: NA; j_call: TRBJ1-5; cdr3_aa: CASSLDRRDNQPQHF; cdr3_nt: TGTGCCAGCAGTCTAGACCGGAGGGATAATCAGCCCCAGCATTTT
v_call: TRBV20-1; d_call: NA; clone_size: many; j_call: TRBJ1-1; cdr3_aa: CSARVDTEAFF; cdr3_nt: TGCAGTGCTAGGGTTGACACTGAAGCTTTCTTT
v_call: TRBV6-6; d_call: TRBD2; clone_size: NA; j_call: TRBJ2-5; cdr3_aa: CASGISGKGETQYF; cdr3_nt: TGTGCCAGCGGAATTAGCGGGAAGGGGGAGACCCAGTACTTC